A single sample gave rise to the 21 T cell receptor beta chains below, sequenced in a study of OX40 agonist ivuxolimab in advanced cancers. The assay was immunoSEQ multiplex PCR, and TCRdb's table has in-frame clones only and misses some. The table shows about 72,000 clones, with 75% to 90% occurring only once. Material: CD4+ or CD8+ T cells sorted from blood, obtained in a trial of the OX40 agonist ivuxolimab. The receptors come from an adult with an advanced solid tumor such as melanoma, head and neck, liver or kidney cancer.

The rearrangement uses TRBV9 and TRBJ1-1, with D unresolved. Germline V gene lookup returns CDR1 SGDLS and CDR2 YYNGEE. The CDR3 sequence is 13 residues long. The V gene lost 1 base and the J gene lost 0 bases, with 4 bases spanning the gap. For the CDR3, the DNA is TGTGCCAGCAGCGTATCGGTGAACACTGAAGCTTTCTTT. Translating it yields CASSVSVNTEAFF.

The V call is TRBV28, the J call TRBJ1-2; D unclear. The CDR3 sequence is 14 residues long. Germline V CDR1 and CDR2: MDHEN, SYDVKM. V lost 3 bases and J lost 4, with 12 bases in between. The CDR3 spells CASSFPPPSYGYTF. The CDR3, as DNA: TGTGCCAGCAGTTTCCCGCCACCCTCCTATGGCTACACCTTC.

The chain employs TRBV5-1 and TRBJ2-5, with D maybe TRBD1 (5 bases). CDR1 and CDR2 (germline): SGHRS, YFSETQ. With 5 bases removed from V and 5 bases from J, the gap between germline ends came to 19 bases. The CDR3 sequence is 15 residues long. As DNA, the CDR3 is TGCGCCAGCAGGCGTACAGGAGTGAGAGTGGAGACCCAGTACTTC. It codes for CASRRTGVRVETQYF.

This chain connects TRBV7-9 to TRBJ1-4; a possible D gene is TRBD1 (5 bases). The CDR3 extends over 14 amino acids. With 2 bases removed from V and 7 bases from J, the gap between germline ends came to 11 bases. In germline, CDR1 is SEHNR, CDR2 FQNEAQ (reference sequence). CDR3 sequence (DNA): TGTGCCAGCAGCTTATGGGGGGATAGTGAAAAACTGTTTTTT. Translating gives CASSLWGDSEKLFF.

This clone was detected only a few times. The gene calls are TRBV5-1 and TRBJ2-5, with 9 bases identical to TRBD2. The CDR3 has 16 residues. The germline gives CDR1 SGHRS, CDR2 YFSETQ. Trimming at V came to 4 bases and at J to 2 bases, leaving 9 bases not matched to a gene. The CDR3 region is CASSALAAGGQETQYF. The CDR3 region has the DNA TGCGCCAGCAGCGCCCTCGCCGCGGGGGGGCAAGAGACCCAGTACTTC.

This clone was detected once. This chain connects TRBV28 to TRBJ1-1, with TRBD1 identical over 7 bases. The CDR3 is 15 amino acids. CDR1 and CDR2 from the germline V gene are MDHEN and SYDVKM. With 2 bases clipped from V and 6 bases from J, the junction kept 9 bases outside the gene matches. CDR3 region: CASSLGLGQKPEAFF. In DNA, the CDR3 is TGTGCCAGCAGTTTAGGGTTGGGACAGAAGCCTGAAGCTTTCTTT.

The chain is built from TRBV2 and TRBJ1-5, with D perhaps matching TRBD1 (6 bases). The germline CDR1 and CDR2 sequences are SNHLY and FYNNEI. The CDR3 is made up of 15 amino acids. Trimming took 7 bases from V and 3 from J, leaving 16 bases between them. The CDR3 nucleotides read TGTGCCAGCAATGGGGGGGGGCAGACCAATCAGCCCCAGCATTTT. Its translation is CASNGGGQTNQPQHF.

The count of this clone is one. This chain uses TRBV6-1 with TRBJ1-2; unclear D gene. The germline V gene has CDR1 MNHNS and CDR2 SASEGT. The CDR3 is 12 residues long. V was pared by 8 bases and J by 7 bases, with 14 bases between. The CDR3 nucleotides read TGTGCCAGCTTAGAGGGTGGTACTGGCTACACCTTC. Its translation: CASLEGGTGYTF.

J is TRBJ2-2 and V is TRBV5-1, with 9 bases lining up with TRBD1. Germline CDR1 reads SGHRS; CDR2 reads YFSETQ. The CDR3 length is 16 residues. The J segment lost 7 bases and the V segment lost 4 bases, leaving 11 bases of the junction unmatched. CDR3 protein: CASSPYRGLIDGELFF. In DNA form, the CDR3 reads TGCGCCAGCAGCCCGTACAGGGGGCTGATCGACGGGGAGCTGTTTTTT.

The chain couples TRBV7-2 to TRBJ2-5; D might be TRBD1 (6 bases). Germline loops: CDR1 SGHTA, CDR2 FQGNSA. The ends were cut back, 4 bases at V and 2 bases at J, with 11 bases in the middle. The CDR3 contains 14 residues. Here the CDR3 DNA reads TGTGCCAGCAGCTGGAGAGGACAGCAAGAGACCCAGTACTTC. This codes for CASSWRGQQETQYF.

The chain carries TRBV7-9 and TRBJ1-2; D possibly corresponds to TRBD1 (5 bases). CDR1 is SEHNR, CDR2 FQNEAQ, per germline (reference sequence). The ends were cut back, 5 bases at V and 0 bases at J, with 7 bases in the middle. This CDR3 is built from 13 residues. Here the CDR3 DNA reads TGTGCCAGCAGCGCGACAGCTAACTATGGCTACACCTTC. Translated: CASSATANYGYTF.

The V and J genes are TRBV5-1 and TRBJ2-5, with TRBD2 matching 12 bases. Germline V CDR1 and CDR2: SGHRS, YFSETQ. There are 14 residues in the CDR3. After removal of 6 bases from V and 4 bases from J, the junction contained 4 bases not matched to a gene. The chain's CDR3 is CASTKGLAGETQYF. The CDR3 DNA sequence: TGCGCCAGCACCAAGGGACTAGCGGGAGAGACCCAGTACTTC.

The chain uses TRBV19 and TRBJ2-3; tentative D call: TRBD1 (6 bases). Germline loops: CDR1 LNHDA, CDR2 SQIVND (reference sequence). V shed 3 bases and J shed 2 bases, with 15 bases lying between them. CDR3 length: 16 amino acids. CDR3 sequence: CASSMLGGRNTDTQYF. DNA for the CDR3: TGTGCCAGTAGTATGCTTGGGGGCCGAAACACAGATACGCAGTATTTT.

J is TRBJ1-2 and V is TRBV6-1; D not resolved. Deletions cut 4 bases from V and 0 bases from J, with 15 bases between. The CDR3 length is 16 residues. The V gene's germline CDR1 is MNHNS and CDR2 SASEGT. The CDR3 DNA reads TGTGCCAGCAGTGGGTTGATTAGACGGACTAACTATGGCTACACCTTC. Its translation: CASSGLIRRTNYGYTF.

The genes are TRBV19 and TRBJ2-3, with TRBD1 matching 7 bases. Trimming removed 9 bases from V and 1 base from J; junction bases left unmatched: 10. This CDR3 region has 15 residues. Germline V gene data show CDR1 as LNHDA and CDR2 as SQIVND (reference sequence). In DNA, the CDR3 is TGTGCCAGAGAAATACCGGGACAGTGCACAGATACGCAGTATTTT. It encodes CAREIPGQCTDTQYF.

The chain couples TRBV7-9 to TRBJ1-1; 9 bases map to TRBD1. This CDR3 contains 13 residues. Germline values: CDR1 SEHNR, CDR2 FQNEAQ (reference sequence). Trimming took 6 bases from V and 4 from J; bases not matched to a gene: 3. CDR3 sequence (DNA): TGTGCCAGCAGAACAGGGGGCGGCACTGAAGCTTTCTTT. This codes for CASRTGGGTEAFF.

The V call is TRBV27, the J call TRBJ2-5, with unresolved D. Trimming cost V 3 bases and J 3 bases, with 8 bases left between them. The V gene's germline CDR1 is MNHEY and CDR2 SMNVEV (reference sequence). The CDR3 has 13 residues. The CDR3 is CASSFHREETQYF. The CDR3 bases are TGTGCCAGCAGTTTCCACAGAGAAGAGACCCAGTACTTC.

The V call is TRBV6-5, the J call TRBJ2-1; maybe TRBD1 (6 bases). Germline V gene sequence: CDR1 MNHEY, CDR2 SVGAGI. There are 12 residues in the CDR3. Deletions cut 6 bases from V and 9 bases from J, with 12 bases between. The CDR3 sequence is CASSQGRGEQFF. The DNA of the CDR3 is TGTGCCAGCAGCCAAGGCAGGGGTGAGCAGTTCTTC.

This chain connects TRBV2 to TRBJ1-1; no reliable D call. The germline CDR1 and CDR2 sequences are SNHLY and FYNNEI. The CDR3 contains 11 residues. Trimming cost V 7 bases and J 4 bases, with 7 bases left between them. CDR3 residues: CASTRFTEAFF. The CDR3 nucleotides read TGTGCCAGCACCAGGTTCACTGAAGCTTTCTTT.

This chain connects TRBV18 to TRBJ2-5; 11 positions agree with TRBD2. This CDR3 comprises 15 residues. Germline V CDR1 and CDR2: KGHSH, LQKENI. Trimming removed 3 bases from V and 2 bases from J; junction bases left unmatched: 2. CDR3 residues: CASSPIAGGQETQYF. CDR3 in DNA: TGTGCCAGCTCACCGATAGCGGGGGGGCAAGAGACCCAGTACTTC.

Note on this clone: Germline and junction disagree at one end, which may indicate a read error. The chain carries TRBV5-1 and TRBJ2-2; D not certain. This CDR3 is 14 amino acids long. The germline V gene has CDR1 SGHRS and CDR2 YFSETQ. Here the CDR3 reads CASTQFANTGELFF. The CDR3, as DNA: TGTGCCAGCACCCAATTCGCGAACACCGGGGAGCTGTTTTTT.